These 7 T cell receptor beta chains were all obtained from the same sample, sequenced in a study of T-cell memory formation after mild COVID-19. TCRdb passed the 5' RACE reads through MiXCR, listing each CDR3 protein once. The sample has 100,000 to 130,000 distinct CDR3 sequences, roughly an eighth seen once. The source material was PBMCs or a T cell subset sorted from them (not recorded which). Receptors were obtained from a man younger than 35 who had mild COVID-19 (a few samples of this study predate the infection). Cell type and time point are not known.

The table lists this clonotype with a few counts. The chain joins TRBV7-9 to TRBJ2-7; either TRBD1 or TRBD2 may supply D (5 bases each). With 3 bases removed from V and 5 bases from J, the gap between germline ends came to 11 bases. The CDR3 consists of 13 residues. CDR1 is SEHNR and CDR2 is FQNEAQ in the germline V gene (reference sequence). Here the CDR3 DNA reads TGTGCCAGCAGCTTGCTCGGGGACGACGAGCAGTACTTC. It yields the protein CASSLLGDDEQYF.

In nucleotides, the CDR3 is TGTGCCAGCGGGCCTTACACAGATACGCAGTATTTT. Residues: CASGPYTDTQYF. J is TRBJ2-3 and V is TRBV6-6; D gene uncertain. CDR3 length: 12 amino acids. CDR1 and CDR2 (germline): MNHNY, SVGAGI (reference sequence). Trimming removed 8 bases from V and 2 bases from J, with 8 bases in between.

This clonotype was detected a few times. The chain has TRBV27 and TRBJ2-7, with D hard to call. The V gene's germline CDR1 is MNHEY and CDR2 SMNVEV (reference sequence). The CDR3 sequence is 13 residues long. The ends were cut back, 8 bases at V and 0 bases at J, with 11 bases in the middle. The CDR3 sequence is CASSARSSYEQYF. The CDR3 nucleotides read TGTGCCAGCTCCGCCCGGAGCTCCTACGAGCAGTACTTC.

This clonotype was seen only a few times. This chain connects TRBV9 to TRBJ1-4; D not resolved. CDR1 and CDR2 from the germline V gene are SGDLS and YYNGEE. V was shortened by 2 bases and J by 8 bases, with 13 bases between the two germline ends. This CDR3 is 14 amino acids long. The CDR3 sequence: CASSVGHLAEKLFF. CDR3 nucleotide sequence: TGTGCCAGCAGCGTCGGCCACCTCGCGGAAAAACTGTTTTTT.

This clonotype showed up just a few times. The genes are TRBV9 and TRBJ1-1; D is ambiguous. V lost 3 bases and J lost 0, with 6 bases in between. Per germline, CDR1 SGDLS and CDR2 YYNGEE. The CDR3 totals 13 residues. CDR3 amino acids: CASSAELNTEAFF. CDR3 DNA sequence: TGTGCCAGCAGCGCGGAGTTGAACACTGAAGCTTTCTTT.

This clonotype was seen at least ten times. The V and J genes are TRBV12-3 or TRBV12-4 and TRBJ1-2; possible D gene TRBD1, 6 bases. The CDR3 length is 15 residues. Deletions cut 0 bases from V and 6 bases from J, with 14 bases between. The CDR3 loop is CASSLALLGQHGYTF. DNA for the CDR3: TGTGCCAGCAGTTTAGCGCTGCTCGGACAGCATGGCTACACCTTC.

This clonotype was found a few times. The V call is TRBV9, the J call TRBJ2-5; a weak D match, TRBD1 (6 bases). V lost 4 bases, J lost 1 base, and 8 bases lay in between. Per germline, CDR1 SGDLS and CDR2 YYNGEE. The CDR3 totals 13 residues. DNA of the CDR3: TGTGCCAGCAGCTCGGACAGCCAAGAGACCCAGTACTTC. It codes for CASSSDSQETQYF.